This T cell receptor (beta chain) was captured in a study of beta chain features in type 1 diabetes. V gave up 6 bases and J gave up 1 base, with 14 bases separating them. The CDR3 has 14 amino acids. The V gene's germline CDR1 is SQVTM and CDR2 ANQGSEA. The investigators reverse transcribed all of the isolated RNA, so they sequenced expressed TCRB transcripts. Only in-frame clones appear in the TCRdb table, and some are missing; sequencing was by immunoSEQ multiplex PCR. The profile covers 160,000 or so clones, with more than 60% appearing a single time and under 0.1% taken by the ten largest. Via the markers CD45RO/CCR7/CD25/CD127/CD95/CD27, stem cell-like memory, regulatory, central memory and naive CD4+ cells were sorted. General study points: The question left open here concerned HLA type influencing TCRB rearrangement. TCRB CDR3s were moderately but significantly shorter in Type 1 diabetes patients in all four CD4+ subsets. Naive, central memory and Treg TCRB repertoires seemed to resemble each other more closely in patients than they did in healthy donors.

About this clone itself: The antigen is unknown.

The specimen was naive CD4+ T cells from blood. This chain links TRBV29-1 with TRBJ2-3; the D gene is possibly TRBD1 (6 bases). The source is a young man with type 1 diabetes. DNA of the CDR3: TGCAGCGTGGGGGCCCTGGGCCGCACAGATACGCAGTATTTT. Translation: CSVGALGRTDTQYF.